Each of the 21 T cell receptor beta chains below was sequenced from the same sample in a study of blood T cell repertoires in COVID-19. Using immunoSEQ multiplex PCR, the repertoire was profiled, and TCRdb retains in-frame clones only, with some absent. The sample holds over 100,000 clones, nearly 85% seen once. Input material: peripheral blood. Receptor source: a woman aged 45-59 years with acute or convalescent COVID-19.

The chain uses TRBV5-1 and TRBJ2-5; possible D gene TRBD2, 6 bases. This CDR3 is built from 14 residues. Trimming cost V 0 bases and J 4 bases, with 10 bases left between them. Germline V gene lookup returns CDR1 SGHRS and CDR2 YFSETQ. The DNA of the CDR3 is TGCGCCAGCAGCTTGGCACAGGAGGGAGAGACCCAGTACTTC. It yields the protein CASSLAQEGETQYF.

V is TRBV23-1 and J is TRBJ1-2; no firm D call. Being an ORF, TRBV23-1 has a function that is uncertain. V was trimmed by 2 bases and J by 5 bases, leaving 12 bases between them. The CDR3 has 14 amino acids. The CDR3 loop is CASSQILREYGYTF. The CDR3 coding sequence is TGCGCCAGCAGTCAAATCTTGAGAGAGTATGGCTACACCTTC.

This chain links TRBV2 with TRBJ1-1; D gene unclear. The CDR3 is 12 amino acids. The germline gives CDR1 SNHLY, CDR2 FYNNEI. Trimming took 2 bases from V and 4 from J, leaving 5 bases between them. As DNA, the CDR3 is TGTGCCAGCAGTGAAAGCGGCACTGAAGCTTTCTTT. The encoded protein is CASSESGTEAFF.

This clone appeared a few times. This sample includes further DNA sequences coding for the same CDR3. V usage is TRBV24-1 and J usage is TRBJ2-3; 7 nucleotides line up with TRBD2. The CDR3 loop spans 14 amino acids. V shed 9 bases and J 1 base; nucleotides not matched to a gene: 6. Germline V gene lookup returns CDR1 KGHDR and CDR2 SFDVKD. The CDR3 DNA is TGTGCCACCTCACCGGCGGGGGGCACAGATACGCAGTATTTT. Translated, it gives CATSPAGGTDTQYF.

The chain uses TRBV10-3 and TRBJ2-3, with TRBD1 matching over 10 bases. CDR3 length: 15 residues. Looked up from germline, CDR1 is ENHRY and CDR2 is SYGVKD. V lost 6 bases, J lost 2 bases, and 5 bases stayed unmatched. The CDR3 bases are TGTGCCATCAGAGGACAGGGGGGGGACACAGATACGCAGTATTTT. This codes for CAIRGQGGDTDTQYF.

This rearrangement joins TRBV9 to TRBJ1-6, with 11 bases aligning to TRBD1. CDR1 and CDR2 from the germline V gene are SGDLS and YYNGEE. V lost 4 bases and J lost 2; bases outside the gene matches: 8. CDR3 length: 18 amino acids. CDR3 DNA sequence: TGTGCCAGCAGCCCCGGACAGGGGGCATCGCCCTATAATTCACCCCTCCACTTT. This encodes CASSPGQGASPYNSPLHF.

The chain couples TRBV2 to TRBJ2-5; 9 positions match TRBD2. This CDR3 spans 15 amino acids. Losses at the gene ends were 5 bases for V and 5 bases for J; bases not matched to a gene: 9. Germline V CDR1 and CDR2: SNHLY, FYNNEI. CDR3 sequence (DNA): TGTGCCAGCAGTCCCCGGCGGGGGGGCAAGGAGACCCAGTACTTC. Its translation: CASSPRRGGKETQYF.

CDR3 amino acids: CASSFRGNYGYTF. CDR3 coding DNA: TGTGCCAGCAGTTTTAGGGGGAACTATGGCTACACCTTC. The rearrangement links TRBV28 to TRBJ1-2; possibly TRBD1 for D (6 bases). Germline V gene data show CDR1 as MDHEN and CDR2 as SYDVKM. V lost 3 bases and J lost 2, with 7 bases in between. The CDR3 is 13 residues long.

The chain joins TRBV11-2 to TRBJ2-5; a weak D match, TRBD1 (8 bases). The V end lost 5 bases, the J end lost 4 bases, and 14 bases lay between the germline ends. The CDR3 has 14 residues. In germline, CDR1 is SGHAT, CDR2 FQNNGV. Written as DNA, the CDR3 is TGTGCCAGCAGCCCCAGCGGGACAGGAGAGACCCAGTACTTC. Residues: CASSPSGTGETQYF.

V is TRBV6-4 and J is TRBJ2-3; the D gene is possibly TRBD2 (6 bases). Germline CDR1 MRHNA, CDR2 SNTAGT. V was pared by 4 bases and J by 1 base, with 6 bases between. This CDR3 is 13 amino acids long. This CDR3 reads CASSAGGTDTQYF. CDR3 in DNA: TGTGCCAGCAGTGCGGGGGGCACAGATACGCAGTATTTT.

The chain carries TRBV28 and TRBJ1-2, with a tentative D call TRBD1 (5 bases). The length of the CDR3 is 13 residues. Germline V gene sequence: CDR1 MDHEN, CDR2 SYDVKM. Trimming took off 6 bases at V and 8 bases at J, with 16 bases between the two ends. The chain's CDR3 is CASSRGGTGGYTF. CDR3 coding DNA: TGTGCCAGCAGCCGGGGGGGTACGGGAGGCTACACCTTC.

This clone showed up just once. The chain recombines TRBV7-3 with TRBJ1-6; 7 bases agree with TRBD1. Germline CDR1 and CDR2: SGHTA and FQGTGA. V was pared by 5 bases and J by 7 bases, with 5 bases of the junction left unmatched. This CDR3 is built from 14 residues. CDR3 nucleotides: TGTGCCAGCAGCCGGACAGGAGGAAATTCACCCCTCCACTTT. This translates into CASSRTGGNSPLHF.

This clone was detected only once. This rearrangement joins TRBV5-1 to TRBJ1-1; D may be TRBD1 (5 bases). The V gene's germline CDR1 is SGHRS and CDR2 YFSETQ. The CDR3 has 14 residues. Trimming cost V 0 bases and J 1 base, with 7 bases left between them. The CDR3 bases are TGCGCCAGCAGCTTGGACAGGCAGAACACTGAAGCTTTCTTT. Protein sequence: CASSLDRQNTEAFF.

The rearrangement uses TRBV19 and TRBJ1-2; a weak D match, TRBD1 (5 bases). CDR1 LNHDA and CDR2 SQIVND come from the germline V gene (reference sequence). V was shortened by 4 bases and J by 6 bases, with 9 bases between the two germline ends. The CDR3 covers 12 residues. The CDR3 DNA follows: TGTGCCAGTAGTACAGGGAGGGATGGCTACACCTTC. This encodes CASSTGRDGYTF.

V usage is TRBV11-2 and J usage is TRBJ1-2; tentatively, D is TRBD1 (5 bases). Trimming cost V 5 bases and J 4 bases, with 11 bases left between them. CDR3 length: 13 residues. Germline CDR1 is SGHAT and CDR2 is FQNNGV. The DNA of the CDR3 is TGTGCCAGCAGCCCTGGGCAGGGCTATGGCTACACCTTC. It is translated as CASSPGQGYGYTF.

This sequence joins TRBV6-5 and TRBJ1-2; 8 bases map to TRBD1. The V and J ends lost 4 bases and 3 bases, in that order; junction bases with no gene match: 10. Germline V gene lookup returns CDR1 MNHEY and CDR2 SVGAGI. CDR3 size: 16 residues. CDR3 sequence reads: CASSSRQGKSHYGYTF. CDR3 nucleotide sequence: TGTGCCAGCAGTTCCCGACAGGGGAAAAGTCACTATGGCTACACCTTC.

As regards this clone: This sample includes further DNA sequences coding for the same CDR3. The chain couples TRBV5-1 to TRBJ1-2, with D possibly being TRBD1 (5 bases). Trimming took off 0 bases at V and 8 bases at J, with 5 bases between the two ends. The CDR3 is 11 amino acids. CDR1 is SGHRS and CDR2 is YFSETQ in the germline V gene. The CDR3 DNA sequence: TGCGCCAGCAGCTTGGCAGGGGGCTACACCTTC. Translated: CASSLAGGYTF. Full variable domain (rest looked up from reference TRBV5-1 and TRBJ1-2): KAGVTQTPRYLIKTRGQQVTLSCSPISGHRSVSWYQQTPGQGLQFLFEYFSETQRNKGNFPGRFSGRQFSNSRSEMNVSTLELGDSALYLCASSLAGGYTFGSGTRLTVV.

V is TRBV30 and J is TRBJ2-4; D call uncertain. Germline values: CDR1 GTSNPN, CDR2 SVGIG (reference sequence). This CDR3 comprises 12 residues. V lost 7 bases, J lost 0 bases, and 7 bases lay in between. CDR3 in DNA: TGTGCCTACGCACTAGCCAAAAACATTCAGTACTTC. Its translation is CAYALAKNIQYF.

For the CDR3, the DNA is TGCAGCGTGGCCCAGGGGGGAGATGAAAAACTGTTTTTT. Amino acids: CSVAQGGDEKLFF. This chain links TRBV29-1 with TRBJ1-4, with 7 nucleotides matching TRBD1. The germline V gene encodes CDR1 SQVTM and CDR2 ANQGSEA. The CDR3 loop spans 13 amino acids. The ends lost 6 bases at V and 6 bases at J; junction bases unmatched: 7.

CDR3 sequence (DNA): TGCGCCAGCAGCCCGATTACAGGGTCCTATGGCTACACCTTC. It specifies CASSPITGSYGYTF. The rearrangement uses TRBV5-1 and TRBJ1-2; D is perhaps TRBD1 (6 bases). The length of the CDR3 is 14 residues. With 4 bases removed from V and 4 bases from J, the gap between germline ends came to 14 bases. Germline assignment: CDR1 SGHRS and CDR2 YFSETQ.

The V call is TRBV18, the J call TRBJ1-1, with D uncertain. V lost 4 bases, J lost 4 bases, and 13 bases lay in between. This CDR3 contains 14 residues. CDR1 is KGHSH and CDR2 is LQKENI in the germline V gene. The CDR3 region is CASSRGLEGTEAFF. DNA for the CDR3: TGTGCCAGCTCACGAGGACTTGAGGGCACTGAAGCTTTCTTT.